This entry lists 14 T cell receptor beta chains sequenced from one sample in a study of cytomegalovirus exposure and HLA in healthy donors. Use of 60 Vbeta and 13 Jbeta primers characterized the PCR. The table came from immunoSEQ multiplex PCR; TCRdb's copy has only in-frame clones and leaves some out. The sample yields roughly 140,000 clones, around 78% seen once. Sequenced: PBMCs. The receptor set was obtained from a woman aged 40-49 years in good health and CMV-seropositive.

The rearrangement links TRBV27 to TRBJ1-2; D is possibly TRBD1 (6 bases). This CDR3 contains 14 residues. The ends were cut back, 5 bases at V and 8 bases at J, with 18 bases in the middle. CDR1 is MNHEY and CDR2 is SMNVEV in the germline V gene (reference sequence). In DNA, the CDR3 is TGTGCCAGCAGTCCGGTACAGGGTTCGGGGGGCTACACCTTC. Its translation is CASSPVQGSGGYTF.

The chain combines TRBV5-1 with TRBJ2-5; D might be TRBD2 (6 bases). The DNA end lines up better with TRBJ2-7; the J call may be wrong. The germline V gene has CDR1 SGHRS and CDR2 YFSETQ. This CDR3 comprises 15 residues. The CDR3: CASSLEGTGAYEQYF. DNA of the CDR3: TGCGCCAGCAGCTTGGAAGGGACTGGGGCCTACGAGCAGTACTTC.

This clone has more than one count but fewer than ten. The CDR3 DNA is TGTGCAAGTCGCTCCCACGGTCGGTATAGCAATCAGCCCCAGCATTTT. Translated: CASRSHGRYSNQPQHF. The rearrangement links TRBV12-2 to TRBJ1-5. TRBV12-2 is designated a pseudogene. The CDR3 has 16 residues.

A remark on this clone: The identical CDR3 is also encoded by other nucleotide sequences in the sample. The chain is built from TRBV5-1 and TRBJ1-1, with a possible D match to TRBD1 (6 bases). Germline loops: CDR1 SGHRS, CDR2 YFSETQ. Between the trimmed V and J ends, which lost 0 bases and 1 base, there was a span of 10 bases. CDR3 size: 15 residues. The CDR3 sequence: CASSLGGTSNTEAFF. CDR3 DNA sequence: TGCGCCAGCAGCTTGGGTGGGACATCGAACACTGAAGCTTTCTTT. Complete variable domain (other parts from reference TRBV5-1 and TRBJ1-1): KAGVTQTPRYLIKTRGQQVTLSCSPISGHRSVSWYQQTPGQGLQFLFEYFSETQRNKGNFPGRFSGRQFSNSRSEMNVSTLELGDSALYLCASSLGGTSNTEAFFGQGTRLTVV.

The genes are TRBV6-1 and TRBJ1-2; D possibly corresponds to TRBD1 (6 bases). The CDR3 loop spans 14 amino acids. In germline, CDR1 is MNHNS, CDR2 SASEGT. Trimming stripped 5 bases from V and 2 bases from J, with 12 bases between. CDR3 region: CASSTGTMNYGYTF. CDR3 nucleotides: TGTGCCAGCAGTACCGGGACAATGAACTATGGCTACACCTTC.

The chain links TRBV6-6 to TRBJ2-1, with 7 bases that match TRBD2. Germline CDR1 and CDR2: MNHNY and SVGAGI (reference sequence). The trim removed 4 bases at V and 7 bases at J, leaving 7 bases unmatched. CDR3 length equals 14 residues. For the CDR3, the DNA is TGTGCCAGCAGTTGGCGGGAGAGTGGAAATGAGCAGTTCTTC. Amino acids: CASSWRESGNEQFF.

The genes are TRBV18 and TRBJ1-4; the D gene is possibly TRBD1 (5 bases). CDR1 is KGHSH, CDR2 LQKENI, per germline. The CDR3 runs 13 residues. V lost 6 bases and J 5 bases, leaving 10 bases between the germline ends. The CDR3: CASSRAINEKLFF. The CDR3 nucleotides are TGTGCCAGCTCCAGGGCTATAAATGAAAAACTGTTTTTT.

This chain uses TRBV28 with TRBJ2-3; 9 bases are a match to TRBD2. Trimming removed 3 bases from V and 0 bases from J; junction bases left unmatched: 4. This CDR3 contains 16 residues. Germline CDR1 reads MDHEN; CDR2 reads SYDVKM. CDR3 in amino acids: CASSFTSGRSTDTQYF. CDR3 DNA sequence: TGTGCCAGCAGTTTCACGAGCGGGAGGAGCACAGATACGCAGTATTTT.

This clone was detected a few times. V and J are TRBV7-9 and TRBJ1-1; D perhaps matches TRBD1 (6 bases). Germline lookup yields CDR1 SEHNR and CDR2 FQNEAQ (reference sequence). CDR3 length: 11 amino acids. V was trimmed by 10 bases and J by 4 bases, leaving 10 bases between them. CDR3 bases: TGTGCCACCCAGGGGACCACTGAAGCTTTCTTT. The encoded protein is CATQGTTEAFF.

The V gene is TRBV27, the J gene TRBJ2-7, with TRBD2 identical over 9 bases. Germline CDR1 is MNHEY and CDR2 is SMNVEV (reference sequence). The CDR3 contains 16 residues. V gave up 6 bases and J gave up 6 bases; unmatched junction bases: 15. The DNA for the CDR3 is TGTGCCAGCAGCCCTACACCGTCGGGACTAGCCAGCGAGCAGTACTTC. It specifies CASSPTPSGLASEQYF.

This chain connects TRBV2 to TRBJ2-1; the match to TRBD2 covers 10 bases. Germline V gene lookup returns CDR1 SNHLY and CDR2 FYNNEI. The CDR3 runs to 18 residues. After removal of 6 bases from V and 4 bases from J, the junction contained 15 bases not matched to a gene. The CDR3 here is CASRGGLAGATTYNEQFF. CDR3 in DNA: TGTGCCAGCAGGGGGGGGCTAGCGGGAGCCACAACGTACAATGAGCAGTTCTTC.

CDR3 in amino acids: CATPEGKPSYEQYF. For the CDR3, the DNA is TGTGCCACCCCAGAGGGAAAGCCTTCCTACGAGCAGTACTTC. The chain couples TRBV28 to TRBJ2-7; TRBD2 is a possible D gene (5 bases). CDR3 length: 14 residues. Trimming stripped 10 bases from V and 1 base from J, with 17 bases between. Germline CDR1 MDHEN, CDR2 SYDVKM.

The rearrangement joins TRBV19 to TRBJ2-7, with 16 bases aligning to TRBD2. Per germline, CDR1 LNHDA and CDR2 SQIVND (reference sequence). CDR3 length: 16 residues. J lost 5 bases, V lost 6 bases, and 7 bases had no gene match. The CDR3 coding sequence is TGTGCCAGTAGCAAGGCAGGGACTAGCGGGAGGGACGAGCAGTACTTC. Its protein is CASSKAGTSGRDEQYF.

This clone was seen a single time. This chain links TRBV5-1 with TRBJ1-2; tentative D call: TRBD1 (5 bases). The V end was cut by 0 bases, the J end by 2 bases, with 14 bases between. CDR3 size: 16 residues. Germline CDR1 is SGHRS and CDR2 is YFSETQ. The CDR3 loop reads CASSLVSTTENYGYTF. Written as DNA, the CDR3 is TGCGCCAGCAGCTTGGTCTCCACGACAGAGAACTATGGCTACACCTTC.